The 20 T cell receptor beta chains listed next were all sequenced from one sample in a study of early T cells in non-severe SARS-CoV-2 infection (dated by TCRdb to the early 2020s). Receptors were amplified or captured by 5' RACE. Sequenced on a NextSeq 500. TCRdb redid the processing of the public reads, applying fastp at Q25 and MiXCR, and retained in-frame beta chains. CDR3 protein sequences are deduplicated, and each keeps its most common genes and DNA. The sample has about 110,000 distinct CDR3 sequences on record, roughly 12% of them singletons. In total, the top ten clones hold 3% to 3.5% of the sample. The specimen sequenced was whole blood. The receptor source for this set is an adult who was a healthcare worker with PCR-confirmed SARS-CoV-2 infection or an uninfected control (not recorded which).

The gene calls are TRBV20-1 and TRBJ2-7, with D perhaps matching TRBD1 (5 bases). The V end was cut by 2 bases, the J end by 4 bases, with 15 bases between. The CDR3 contains 14 residues. The germline V gene has CDR1 DFQATT and CDR2 SNEGSKA (reference sequence). The CDR3 bases are TGCAGTGCTAGAAGGGCCAGGGTGTTTTACGAGCAGTACTTC. Translating gives CSARRARVFYEQYF.

The chain carries TRBV6-6 and TRBJ2-1; either TRBD1 or TRBD2 may supply D (5 bases each). Per germline, CDR1 MNHNY and CDR2 SVGAGI (reference sequence). V was clipped by 6 bases and J by 4 bases, with 19 bases between them. The CDR3 consists of 16 residues. CDR3 sequence (DNA): TGTGCCAGCAGCTACGGGGCCGGGACGGAATACAATGAGCAGTTCTTC. Translated: CASSYGAGTEYNEQFF.

This sequence joins TRBV10-3 and TRBJ1-1, with D possibly matching TRBD1 (5 bases). Germline V gene data show CDR1 as ENHRY and CDR2 as SYGVKD. V lost 10 bases and J 7 bases, leaving 16 bases between the germline ends. The CDR3 contains 12 residues. CDR3 amino acids: CATEQEGSEAFF. CDR3 coding DNA: TGTGCCACGGAACAGGAAGGGAGTGAAGCTTTCTTT.

The chain carries TRBV14 and TRBJ2-3; the D gene is possibly TRBD2 (6 bases). The CDR3 sequence is 15 residues long. Trimming cost V 4 bases and J 5 bases, with 16 bases left between them. Germline loops: CDR1 SGHDN, CDR2 FVKESK. Here the CDR3 reads CASSPRSPRGDTQYF. The CDR3 bases are TGTGCCAGCAGCCCTAGGAGCCCGCGGGGAGATACGCAGTATTTT.

The rearrangement links TRBV7-9 to TRBJ2-2, with D perhaps TRBD2 (6 bases). The CDR3 is 16 amino acids. Trimming left V 7 bases short and J 4 bases short, with 19 bases between. Germline loops: CDR1 SEHNR, CDR2 FQNEAQ (reference sequence). CDR3 amino acids: CASTQWRGLGTGELFF. The CDR3 bases are TGTGCCAGCACCCAATGGAGGGGTTTAGGCACCGGGGAGCTGTTTTTT.

The V call is TRBV5-1, the J call TRBJ1-1, with D possibly matching TRBD1 (5 bases). The CDR3 is 17 amino acids. Germline CDR1 and CDR2: SGHRS and YFSETQ. Trimming took 4 bases from V and 1 from J, leaving 20 bases between them. The CDR3 DNA reads TGCGCCAGCAGCCTGGGACTTCTCGGGATGGGGAACACTGAAGCTTTCTTT. Protein product: CASSLGLLGMGNTEAFF.

This clonotype was picked up many times. V gene TRBV20-1 combines with J gene TRBJ2-7; 7 positions agree with TRBD2. This CDR3 spans 16 amino acids. V shed 0 bases and J 4 bases; nucleotides not matched to a gene: 12. Looked up from germline, CDR1 is DFQATT and CDR2 is SNEGSKA (reference sequence). The CDR3 DNA follows: TGCAGTGCTAGAGATCGAAATAGACTAGCAGCTTACGAGCAGTACTTC. This translates into CSARDRNRLAAYEQYF.

The gene calls are TRBV4-1 and TRBJ2-1, with D perhaps matching TRBD1 (5 bases). CDR3 length: 12 residues. Germline loops: CDR1 MGHRA, CDR2 YSYEKL. V dropped 1 base and J dropped 8 bases, with 6 bases sitting between them. CDR3 amino acids: CASSQVGDEQFF. CDR3 DNA: TGCGCCAGCAGCCAAGTAGGGGATGAGCAGTTCTTC.

This clonotype has at least ten counts. The CDR3 region is CASSLVGVEQFF. The CDR3 region has the DNA TGTGCCAGCAGTTTAGTAGGGGTTGAGCAGTTCTTC. The J gene is TRBJ2-1, the V gene TRBV12-3 or TRBV12-4, with a tentative D call TRBD1 (5 bases). The CDR3 is made up of 12 amino acids. V lost 1 base and J lost 9, with 7 bases in between.

This clonotype was seen ten or more times. J is TRBJ2-7 and V is TRBV7-9; TRBD1 aligns across 8 bases. V was clipped by 6 bases and J by 6 bases; unmatched bases: 4. CDR3 length: 12 amino acids. Germline lookup yields CDR1 SEHNR and CDR2 FQNEAQ (reference sequence). CDR3 amino acids: CASSGTGREQYF. DNA for the CDR3: TGTGCCAGCAGTGGGACAGGTCGCGAGCAGTACTTC.

This clonotype was seen at least ten times. The chain joins TRBV28 to TRBJ2-7, with TRBD1 matching over 7 bases. Germline V gene lookup returns CDR1 MDHEN and CDR2 SYDVKM. The CDR3 loop spans 13 amino acids. After removal of 8 bases from V and 6 bases from J, the junction contained 10 bases not matched to a gene. The CDR3 sequence is CASFGTDRREQYF. As DNA, the CDR3 is TGTGCCAGCTTTGGTACGGACAGGCGCGAGCAGTACTTC.

The chain has TRBV2 and TRBJ1-4; 7 positions match TRBD1. The trim removed 4 bases at V and 4 bases at J, leaving 9 bases unmatched. The CDR3 loop spans 16 amino acids. Germline CDR1 and CDR2: SNHLY and FYNNEI. The DNA of the CDR3 is TGTGCCAGCAGTGCCCGTCCGGGACAGCTTAATGAAAAACTGTTTTTT. Residues: CASSARPGQLNEKLFF. Complete variable domain (other parts from reference TRBV2 and TRBJ1-4): EPEVTQTPSHQVTQMGQEVILRCVPISNHLYFYWYRQILGQKVEFLVSFYNNEISEKSEIFDDQFSVERPDGSNFTLKIRSTKLEDSAMYFCASSARPGQLNEKLFFGSGTQLSVL.

This clonotype came up a few times. This chain uses TRBV12-3 or TRBV12-4 with TRBJ2-5; possibly TRBD1 for D (6 bases). This CDR3 comprises 14 residues. V lost 5 bases and J lost 4, with 14 bases in between. CDR3 sequence reads: CASSRGQPVETQYF. The CDR3 DNA reads as TGTGCCAGCAGTCGCGGACAGCCCGTAGAGACCCAGTACTTC.

This clonotype was counted at least ten times. V gene TRBV6-1 combines with J gene TRBJ1-2; D ambiguous. CDR1 MNHNS and CDR2 SASEGT come from the germline V gene. Trimming left V 1 base short and J 8 bases short, with 5 bases between. The CDR3 is made up of 11 amino acids. The CDR3 region is CASSEGAGYTF. The DNA for the CDR3 is TGTGCCAGCAGTGAAGGCGCAGGCTACACCTTC.

This clonotype was found a few times. The chain combines TRBV6-5 with TRBJ1-1; D is perhaps TRBD1 (5 bases). The CDR3 sequence is 16 residues long. CDR1 MNHEY and CDR2 SVGAGI come from the germline V gene. Between the trimmed V and J ends, which lost 2 bases and 1 base, there was a span of 14 bases. The CDR3 protein is CASSYGQAGWNTEAFF. In DNA form, the CDR3 reads TGTGCCAGCAGTTACGGTCAGGCAGGGTGGAACACTGAAGCTTTCTTT.

Only a few counts were recorded for this clonotype. The CDR3: CSVDAYRTGYTF. DNA for the CDR3: TGCAGCGTTGATGCTTACAGGACGGGCTACACCTTC. The J gene is TRBJ1-2, the V gene TRBV29-1; TRBD1 might be the D (5 bases). The V gene lost 3 bases and the J gene lost 8 bases, with 13 bases spanning the gap. The germline gives CDR1 SQVTM, CDR2 ANQGSEA. The CDR3 covers 12 residues.

In its sample, this clonotype was seen a few times. The chain has TRBV7-9 and TRBJ1-2, with D possibly being TRBD1 (5 bases). This CDR3 spans 14 amino acids. From germline, CDR1 is SEHNR and CDR2 FQNEAQ (reference sequence). V was clipped by 1 base and J by 6 bases, with 12 bases between them. The CDR3: CASSLGSGGNGYTF. The CDR3 DNA follows: TGTGCCAGCAGCTTAGGCAGCGGGGGAAATGGCTACACCTTC.

This clonotype has just a few counts. The chain joins TRBV2 to TRBJ1-1; D not certain. The ends were cut back, 4 bases at V and 2 bases at J, with 8 bases in the middle. CDR1 SNHLY and CDR2 FYNNEI come from the germline V gene. CDR3 length: 13 residues. The CDR3 DNA is TGTGCCAGCAGTGCCCGGGAAAACACTGAAGCTTTCTTT. Translating gives CASSARENTEAFF.

This clonotype was seen many times. The rearrangement joins TRBV5-6 to TRBJ2-7; D is perhaps TRBD1 (5 bases). This CDR3 has 14 amino acids. In germline, CDR1 is SGHDT, CDR2 YYEEEE. Trimming removed 2 bases from V and 3 bases from J, with 12 bases in between. CDR3 amino acids: CASSFDSYVYEQYF. In DNA, the CDR3 is TGTGCCAGCAGCTTCGACAGCTACGTCTACGAGCAGTACTTC. The full variable domain, with the rest looked up from reference TRBV5-6 and TRBJ2-7, is DAGVTQSPTHLIKTRGQQVTLRCSPKSGHDTVSWYQQALGQGPQFIFQYYEEEERQRGNFPDRFSGHQFPNYSSELNVNALLLGDSALYLCASSFDSYVYEQYFGPGTRLTVT.

This clonotype has only a few counts. The rearrangement joins TRBV6-2 or TRBV6-3 to TRBJ2-1; D perhaps matches TRBD2 (6 bases). The CDR3 has 15 amino acids. Trimming took 0 bases from V and 7 from J, leaving 13 bases between them. Germline CDR1 and CDR2: MNHEY and SVGEGT. CDR3 residues: CASSYSFQGGNEQFF. The CDR3 DNA is TGTGCCAGCAGTTACTCGTTTCAGGGAGGAAATGAGCAGTTCTTC.